This TCR beta chain was identified in a study of memory CD4+ T cells and cytomegalovirus serostatus (dated by TCRdb to the late 2010s). With regard to the full study: A total of 33 healthy Belgian adults, of whom 9 were CMV seropositive and approximately 24 were CMV seronegative, were included in the cohort. To replicate a published TCR-based CMV serostatus classifier, the study sequenced CD4+ memory TCRbeta repertoires from a Belgian cohort whose cytomegalovirus serostatus was known.

A FACSAria II was used to sort memory CD4+ T cells, defined as single viable CD3+CD4+CD8-CD45RO+ cells. CMV serostatus was assessed using a Roche Elecsys assay, by which serum IgG against CMV pp150, pp28, p38 and p52 was detected. After thawing, total CD4+ T cells were enriched by positive selection with CD4 magnetic microbeads. The samples came from a different study that was designed specifically to examine the CD4+ T cell memory repertoire. Peripheral blood mononuclear cells were isolated and cryopreserved according to standard operating procedures, and serum was kept at -80 degrees C. CD3-PerCP (BW264/56), CD4-APC (RPA-T4), CD45RO-PE (UCHT1) and CD8-Pacific Orange (3B5) antibodies were used for staining, and non-viable cells were excluded with Sytox blue. The count of this clone is one. What antigen it recognizes has not been identified. It has no much larger one-base neighbor in the sample; base qualities were not kept.

Genomic DNA was extracted from sorted cells with the Quick-DNA Microprep Kit. Amplification of TCRbeta DNA was done with the immunoSEQ hsTCRbeta kit, following the protocol from the manufacturer. An Illumina MiSeq instrument was used to sequence the TCRbeta libraries. For the original study's pipeline: Removing out-of-frame sequences left some 2,200,000 distinct TCRbeta sequences, an average of about 73,000 per individual. Two values were used to score each individual: the count of 164 previously reported CMV-associated TCRbeta sequences and the total count of productive distinct TCRbeta sequences. A beta-binomial model was reimplemented in Python, and random forests from scikit-learn, run with default parameters, were trained on data from the US cohort. Classifier performance on the Belgian cohort was summarized as median AUC with percentile confidence intervals calculated over 10,000 bootstrap iterations. Held by TCRdb, this immuneACCESS table contains in-frame sequences only and omits some clones. Under half of the omission traces to an unresolved V gene where checked; the cause of the rest is unknown. From that table come the V and J calls and clone size; the DNA was used to work out D and trimming. Counted in this sample were roughly 76,000 clones; just under 80% of them appeared once. 2.6% of the sample belongs to the ten largest clones.

Here is what the overall study found, with its caveats: Of 164 previously reported CMV-associated TCRbeta sequences, 67 appeared in the CD4+ memory repertoires, each in one to five individuals. Results were interpreted as suggesting that the CMV-associated TCR signature is largely present in the CD4+ memory repertoire. Only CD4+CD45RO+ memory cells were sequenced, in contrast to the original study, in which naive and memory CD4+ and CD8+ populations were covered. The original-framework classifier achieved a median bootstrapped AUC of about 0.94 with a 95% CI of 0.76-1.00 on the Belgian cohort. For CMV serostatus prediction, a median bootstrapped AUC of 0.95 was reached with the original framework, and a median bootstrapped AUC of roughly 0.92 was reached with a US-trained random forest.

The CDR3, cysteine through phenylalanine, is 13 amino acids long. Only the CDR3 DNA stays, 39 bases, in frame from base 1. The trim is 5 bases for V and 2 bases for J, with a gap of 7 bases between the germline ends. CDR1 and CDR2, looked up from the germline V gene (reference sequence), are SEHNR and FQNEAQ. The rearranged segments are TRBV7-9 and TRBJ1-5; TRBD1 might be the D gene, on 6 matching bases. Source material: memory CD4+ T cells from blood. This clonotype was obtained from an adult in good health and CMV-seropositive. The CDR3 sequence is CASSRQGNQPQHF. The DNA reads as follows: TGTGCCAGCAGCCGACAGGGCAATCAGCCCCAGCATTTT.